The source of this TCR beta chain is a study of cytomegalovirus exposure and HLA in healthy donors. Study information: Later, an analysis reported that the approximately 120 validation repertoires had used the same platform as the 550 to 750 first-cohort repertoires.

Libraries were prepared by immunoSEQ multiplex PCR; TCRdb keeps only in-frame clonotypes and omits some of them. The data hold about 180,000 clones, with 85% to 90% observed a single time. The CDR3 has 16 residues. J gave up 5 bases and V 3 bases, and 11 bases lay outside the gene matches. CDR1 is LNHDA and CDR2 is SQIVND in the germline V gene (reference sequence). General study results and limits: Investigators reported about 160 TCR beta chains as tied to cytomegalovirus. Rarity characterized most TCR sequences, yet some public TCRs appeared in many donors.

For this clone: The antigen is not known.

This receptor was taken from a woman aged 30 to 39 in good health and CMV-seronegative. Sequenced sample: PBMCs. The chain combines TRBV19 with TRBJ2-5; 8 nucleotides match TRBD1. The CDR3 sequence: CASSIVPRGLGETQYF. As DNA, the CDR3 is TGTGCCAGTAGTATTGTGCCCAGGGGGCTTGGGGAGACCCAGTACTTC.